These T cell receptor beta chains were read from a single sample in a study of blood T cell repertoires in COVID-19. Some clones are missing from TCRdb's copy, which holds only in-frame ones; the method was immunoSEQ multiplex PCR. Of approximately 250,000 clones listed, 80% to 95% are singletons. The sequenced material came from peripheral blood. These receptors came from a man aged 25-45 years with COVID-19, enrolled during active disease. CDR3s include the opening cysteine and the closing phenylalanine or tryptophan. The D gene is left open where the match is weak.

>TRBJ2-3|TRBV4-2|TRBD2
CASSQGLAGHTDTQYF
TGTGCCAGCAGCCAAGGGCTAGCGGGGCACACAGATACGCAGTATTTT
>TRBJ2-7|TRBV6-5|TRBD1
CASRPGQGVTYEQYF
TGTGCCAGCAGACCGGGACAGGGGGTCACCTACGAGCAGTACTTC
>TRBJ1-3|TRBV4-2|-
CASSQAIQGHGNTIYF
TGTGCCAGCAGCCAAGCGATCCAGGGGCACGGAAACACCATATATTTT
>TRBJ1-4|TRBV11-2|-
CASSSRDTATNEKLFF
TGTGCCAGCAGCAGCCGGGACACCGCAACTAATGAAAAACTGTTTTTT
>TRBJ1-3|TRBV5-6|-
CASSSPGAWHSGNTIYF
TGTGCCAGCAGCTCCCCAGGGGCTTGGCACTCTGGAAACACCATATATTTT
>TRBJ1-2|TRBV6-4|-
CASSERQIYGYTF
TGTGCCAGCAGTGAGCGACAGATCTATGGCTACACCTTC
>TRBJ1-2|TRBV3-1/TRBV3-2|TRBD1
CASSQEQQGIYGYTF
TGTGCCAGCAGCCAGGAACAACAGGGGATATATGGCTACACCTTC
>TRBJ1-5|TRBV6-2/TRBV6-3|TRBD1
CASSYSQGRPQHF
TGTGCCAGCAGTTACTCACAGGGGAGGCCCCAGCATTTT
>TRBJ1-1|TRBV2|-
CASSDLDRNMNTEAFF
TGTGCCAGCAGTGACCTTGACAGAAACATGAACACTGAAGCTTTCTTT
>TRBJ1-6|TRBV7-3|TRBD1
CASSSATGFPLHF
TGTGCCAGCAGCTCAGCGACAGGGTTCCCCCTCCACTTT
>TRBJ2-5|TRBV29-1|TRBD1
CSVDRGGEETQYF
TGCAGCGTCGACAGGGGGGGGGAAGAGACCCAGTACTTC